The TCR beta chain described here comes from a study of glioma-infiltrating T cells after dendritic cell vaccination. The time point was: after dendritic cell vaccination, including at tumor progression/relapse. The table came from immunoSEQ multiplex PCR; TCRdb's copy has only in-frame clones and leaves some out. Of 85,000 to 100,000 clones listed, roughly 77% are singletons. CDR3 length: 15 residues. Per the germline V gene, CDR1 is SGHNT and CDR2 is YYREEE (reference sequence). The J segment lost 1 base and the V segment lost 4 bases, leaving 5 bases of the junction unmatched. The material sequenced was blood, taken after dendritic cell vaccination. The rearrangement uses TRBV5-4 and TRBJ2-3; TRBD1 matches 8 bases. The source of this sequence is a human donor with glioblastoma. The DNA of the CDR3 is TGTGCCAGCAGCCTCGGACAGGGTCGCACAGATACGCAGTATTTT. Translated, it gives CASSLGQGRTDTQYF.